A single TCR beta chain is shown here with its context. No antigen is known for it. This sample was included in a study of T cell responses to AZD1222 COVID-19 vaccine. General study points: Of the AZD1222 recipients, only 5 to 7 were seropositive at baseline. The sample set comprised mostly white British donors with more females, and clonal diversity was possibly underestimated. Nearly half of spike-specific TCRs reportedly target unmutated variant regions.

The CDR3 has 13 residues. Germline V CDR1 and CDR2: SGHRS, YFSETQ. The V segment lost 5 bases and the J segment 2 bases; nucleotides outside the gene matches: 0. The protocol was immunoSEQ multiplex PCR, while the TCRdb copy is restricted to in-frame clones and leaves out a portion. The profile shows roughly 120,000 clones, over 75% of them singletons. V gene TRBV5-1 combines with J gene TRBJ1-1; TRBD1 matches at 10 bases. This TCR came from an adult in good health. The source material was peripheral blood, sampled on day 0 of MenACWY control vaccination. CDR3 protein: CASRTGGNTEAFF. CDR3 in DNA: TGCGCCAGCAGGACAGGGGGCAACACTGAAGCTTTCTTT.